This T cell receptor (beta chain) was recorded in a study of cytomegalovirus exposure and HLA in healthy donors. Primers: 60 Vbeta forward and 13 Jbeta reverse. Repertoires were generated with immunoSEQ multiplex PCR, while TCRdb's copy carries only in-frame clones and drops some. The sample holds approximately 140,000 clones; around 79% are singletons and the top ten take about 0.97%. CDR3 length equals 14 residues. The ends lost 6 bases at V and 4 bases at J; junction bases unmatched: 7. Per the germline V gene, CDR1 is MNHEY and CDR2 is SVGAGI. In its sample, this clone was seen a few times. Its antigen remains unknown. The study's findings and limits: Researchers left out some V segments, among them TRBV6-2 and TRBV6-3, as indistinguishable.

This rearrangement joins TRBV6-5 to TRBJ2-7; TRBD1 matches at 9 bases. The TCR sequence derives from a man between 18 and 29 years old in good health and CMV-seronegative. The sequenced sample was PBMCs. The CDR3 DNA is TGTGCCAGCAGCAAACAGGGGGCCTTATACGAGCAGTACTTC. Protein product: CASSKQGALYEQYF.